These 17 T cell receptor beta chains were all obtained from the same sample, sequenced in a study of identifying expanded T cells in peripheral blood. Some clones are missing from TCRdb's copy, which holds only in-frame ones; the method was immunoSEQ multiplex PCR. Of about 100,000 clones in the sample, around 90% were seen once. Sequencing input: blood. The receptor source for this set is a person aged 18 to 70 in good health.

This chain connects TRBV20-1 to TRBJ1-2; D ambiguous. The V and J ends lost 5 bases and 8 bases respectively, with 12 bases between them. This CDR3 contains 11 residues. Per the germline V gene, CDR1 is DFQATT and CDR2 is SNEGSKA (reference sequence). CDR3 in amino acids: CSARPEKGYTF. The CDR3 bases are TGCAGTGCTCGACCCGAAAAAGGCTACACCTTC.

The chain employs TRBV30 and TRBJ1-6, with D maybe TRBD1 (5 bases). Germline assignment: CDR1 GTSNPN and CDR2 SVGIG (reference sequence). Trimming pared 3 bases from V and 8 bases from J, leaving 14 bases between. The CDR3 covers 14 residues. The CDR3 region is CAWSRAPGDSPLHF. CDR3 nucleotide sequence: TGTGCCTGGAGCAGGGCCCCCGGGGATTCACCCCTCCACTTT.

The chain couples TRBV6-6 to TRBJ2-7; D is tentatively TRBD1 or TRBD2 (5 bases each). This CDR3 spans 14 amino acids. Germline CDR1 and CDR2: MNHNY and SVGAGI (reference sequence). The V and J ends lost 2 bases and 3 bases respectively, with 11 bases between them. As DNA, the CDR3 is TGTGCCAGCAGTTACGGGGACGGCGACTACGAGCAGTACTTC. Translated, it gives CASSYGDGDYEQYF.

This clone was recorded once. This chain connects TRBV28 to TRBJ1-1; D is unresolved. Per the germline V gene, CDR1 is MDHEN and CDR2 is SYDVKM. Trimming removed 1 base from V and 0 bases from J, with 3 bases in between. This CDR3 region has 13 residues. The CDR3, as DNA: TGTGCCAGCAGTTTATATCTGAACACTGAAGCTTTCTTT. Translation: CASSLYLNTEAFF.

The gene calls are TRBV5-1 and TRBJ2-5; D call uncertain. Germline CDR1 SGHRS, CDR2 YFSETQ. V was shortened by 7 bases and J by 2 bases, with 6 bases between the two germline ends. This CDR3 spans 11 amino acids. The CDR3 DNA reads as TGCGCCAGCCGGCAGCAAGAGACCCAGTACTTC. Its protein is CASRQQETQYF.

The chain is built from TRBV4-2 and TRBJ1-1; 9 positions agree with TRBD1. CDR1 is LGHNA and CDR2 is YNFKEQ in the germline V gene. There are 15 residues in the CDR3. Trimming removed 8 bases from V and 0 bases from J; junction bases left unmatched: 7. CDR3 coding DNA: TGTGCCAGCCAGACAGGGGGGGGTTTGAACACTGAAGCTTTCTTT. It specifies CASQTGGGLNTEAFF.

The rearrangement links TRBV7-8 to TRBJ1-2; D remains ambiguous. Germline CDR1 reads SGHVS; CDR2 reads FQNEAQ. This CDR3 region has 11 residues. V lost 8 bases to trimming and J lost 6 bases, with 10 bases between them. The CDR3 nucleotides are TGTGCCAGCGGGAGTTGGGATGGCTACACCTTC. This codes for CASGSWDGYTF. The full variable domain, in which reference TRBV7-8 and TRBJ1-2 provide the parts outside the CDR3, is GAGVSQSPRYKVAKRGQDVALRCDPISGHVSLFWYQQALGQGPEFLTYFQNEAQLDKSGLPSDRFFAERPEGSVSTLKIQRTQQEDSAVYLCASGSWDGYTFGSGTRLTVV.

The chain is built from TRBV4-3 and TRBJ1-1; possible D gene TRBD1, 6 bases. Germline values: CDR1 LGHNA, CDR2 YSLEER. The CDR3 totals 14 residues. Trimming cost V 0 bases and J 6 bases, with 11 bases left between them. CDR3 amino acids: CASSQDWEGAEAFF. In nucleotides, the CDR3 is TGCGCCAGCAGCCAAGATTGGGAGGGGGCTGAAGCTTTCTTT.

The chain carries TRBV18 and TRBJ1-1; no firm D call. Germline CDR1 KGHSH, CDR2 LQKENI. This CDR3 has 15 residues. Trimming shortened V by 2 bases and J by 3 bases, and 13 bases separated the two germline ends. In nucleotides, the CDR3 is TGTGCCAGCTCACCATCCCCGGGAGTAGACACTGAAGCTTTCTTT. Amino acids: CASSPSPGVDTEAFF.

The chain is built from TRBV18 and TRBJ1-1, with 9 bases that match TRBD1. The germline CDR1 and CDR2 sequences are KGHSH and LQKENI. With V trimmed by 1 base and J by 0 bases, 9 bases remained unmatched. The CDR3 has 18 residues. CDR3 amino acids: CASSPRRTGDRMNTEAFF. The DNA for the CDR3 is TGTGCCAGCTCACCACGTAGGACAGGGGATCGGATGAACACTGAAGCTTTCTTT.

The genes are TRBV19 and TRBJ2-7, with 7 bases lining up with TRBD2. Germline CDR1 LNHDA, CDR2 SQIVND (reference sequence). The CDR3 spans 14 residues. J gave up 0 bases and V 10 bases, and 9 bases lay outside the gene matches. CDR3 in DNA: TGTGCCACCACCCCCGGCGGGAGCTCCTACGAGCAGTACTTC. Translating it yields CATTPGGSSYEQYF.

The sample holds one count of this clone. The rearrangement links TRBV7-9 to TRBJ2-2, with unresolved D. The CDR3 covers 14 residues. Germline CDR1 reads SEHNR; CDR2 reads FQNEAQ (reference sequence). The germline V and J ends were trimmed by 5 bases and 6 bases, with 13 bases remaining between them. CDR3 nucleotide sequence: TGTGCCAGCAGCACCCCCCAGGACCCCGGGGAGCTGTTTTTT. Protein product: CASSTPQDPGELFF.

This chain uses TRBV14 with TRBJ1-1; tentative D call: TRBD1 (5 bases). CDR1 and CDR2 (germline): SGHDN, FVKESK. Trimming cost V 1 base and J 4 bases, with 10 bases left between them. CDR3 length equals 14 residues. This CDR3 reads CASSQGGYGTEAFF. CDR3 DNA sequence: TGTGCCAGCAGCCAAGGGGGGTATGGCACTGAAGCTTTCTTT.

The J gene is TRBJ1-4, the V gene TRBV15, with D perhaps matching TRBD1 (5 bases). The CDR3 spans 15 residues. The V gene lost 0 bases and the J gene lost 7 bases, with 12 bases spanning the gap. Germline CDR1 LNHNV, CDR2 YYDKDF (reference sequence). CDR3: CATSRDQGRGEKLFF. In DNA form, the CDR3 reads TGTGCCACCAGCAGAGATCAGGGACGGGGTGAAAAACTGTTTTTT.

CDR3 in DNA: TGTGCCAGCAGCCCCCCTAGACAGGGAACTGGAAGTACTGAAGCTTTCTTT. Protein: CASSPPRQGTGSTEAFF. The chain carries TRBV9 and TRBJ1-1, with 7 bases identical to TRBD1. J gave up 5 bases and V 4 bases, and 17 bases lay outside the gene matches. This CDR3 comprises 17 residues. Germline lookup yields CDR1 SGDLS and CDR2 YYNGEE. The variable domain in full, with the rest retrieved from reference TRBV9 and TRBJ1-1, is DSGVTQTPKHLITATGQRVTLRCSPRSGDLSVYWYQQSLDQGLQFLIQYYNGEERAKGNILERFSAQQFPDLHSELNLSSLELGDSALYFCASSPPRQGTGSTEAFFGQGTRLTVV.

The CDR3 reads CASTVLRGTEAFF. The CDR3 coding sequence is TGTGCCAGCACCGTACTACGAGGCACTGAAGCTTTCTTT. The gene calls are TRBV7-2 and TRBJ1-1; no firm D call. CDR1 and CDR2 (germline): SGHTA, FQGNSA. The CDR3 contains 13 residues. V lost 7 bases, J lost 4 bases, and 13 bases lay in between. The full variable domain, in which reference TRBV7-2 and TRBJ1-1 provide the parts outside the CDR3, is GAGVSQSPSNKVTEKGKDVELRCDPISGHTALYWYRQSLGQGLEFLIYFQGNSAPDKSGLPSDRFSAERTGGSVSTLTIQRTQQEDSAVYLCASTVLRGTEAFFGQGTRLTVV.

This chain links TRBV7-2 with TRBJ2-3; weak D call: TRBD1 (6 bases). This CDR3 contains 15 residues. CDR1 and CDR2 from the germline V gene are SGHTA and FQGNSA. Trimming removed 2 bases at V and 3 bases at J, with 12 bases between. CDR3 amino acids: CASSLYPQGTDTQYF. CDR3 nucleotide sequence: TGTGCCAGCAGCTTATACCCACAGGGAACAGATACGCAGTATTTT.